The 22 T cell receptor beta chains in this list originate from one sample, sequenced in a study of cytomegalovirus exposure and HLA in healthy donors. PCR primers comprised 60 Vbeta and 13 Jbeta primers. Only in-frame clones appear in the TCRdb table, and some are missing; sequencing was by immunoSEQ multiplex PCR. The sample carries around 150,000 clones, roughly 89% recorded once. Sequences were obtained from PBMCs. The receptors here all came from a woman under 40 in good health and CMV-seronegative.

The chain uses TRBV29-1 and TRBJ2-1; perhaps TRBD2 as D (6 bases). Trimming cost V 4 bases and J 13 bases, with 14 bases left between them. In germline, CDR1 is SQVTM, CDR2 ANQGSEA. The CDR3 consists of 11 residues. The CDR3 is CSVGTRLEQFF. CDR3 DNA: TGCAGCGTTGGAACCCGACTAGAACAGTTCTTC.

The chain uses TRBV5-1 and TRBJ1-1; 9 bases align to TRBD1. The V and J ends lost 8 bases and 0 bases, in that order; junction bases with no gene match: 8. Looked up from germline, CDR1 is SGHRS and CDR2 is YFSETQ. The CDR3 is made up of 15 amino acids. The CDR3, as DNA: TGCGCCAGTCGGGACAGGGAGATTCTGAACACTGAAGCTTTCTTT. Protein sequence: CASRDREILNTEAFF.

This chain uses TRBV6-4 with TRBJ1-1; D not certain. Germline loops: CDR1 MRHNA, CDR2 SNTAGT. The CDR3 extends over 13 amino acids. V gave up 3 bases and J gave up 6 bases, with 11 bases separating them. The DNA of the CDR3 is TGTGCCAGCAGTGAGATCCCGAGGTCTGAAGCTTTCTTT. This codes for CASSEIPRSEAFF.

This chain joins TRBV7-9 and TRBJ2-2; 10 nucleotides align to TRBD1. Germline CDR1 SEHNR, CDR2 FQNEAQ (reference sequence). The CDR3 totals 18 residues. The V and J ends lost 2 bases and 8 bases, in that order; junction bases with no gene match: 14. CDR3 sequence (DNA): TGTGCCAGCAGCTTATATACGAAGGGACAGGGGATCAGGGGGGAGCTGTTTTTT. Its translation: CASSLYTKGQGIRGELFF. Filled out from reference TRBV7-9 and TRBJ2-2, the complete variable domain reads DTGVSQNPRHKITKRGQNVTFRCDPISEHNRLYWYRQTLGQGPEFLTYFQNEAQLEKSRLLSDRFSAERPKGSFSTLEIQRTEQGDSAMYLCASSLYTKGQGIRGELFFGEGSRLTVL.

This sequence joins TRBV6-5 and TRBJ1-2; the D gene is possibly TRBD1 (5 bases). The CDR3 runs 15 residues. Per the germline V gene, CDR1 is MNHEY and CDR2 is SVGAGI. Trimming took off 4 bases at V and 1 base at J, with 13 bases between the two ends. CDR3 protein: CASSLIGQNNYGYTF. In DNA, the CDR3 is TGTGCCAGCAGTTTAATTGGACAAAATAACTATGGCTACACCTTC.

V gene TRBV2 combines with J gene TRBJ2-4; 9 nucleotides align to TRBD2. The V and J ends lost 6 bases and 3 bases, in that order; junction bases with no gene match: 21. Germline assignment: CDR1 SNHLY and CDR2 FYNNEI. CDR3 length: 20 residues. Written as DNA, the CDR3 is TGTGCCAGCAGAGCTGGCGGGGGGGAAACCAATACTCCGGGCAAAAACATTCAGTACTTC. It yields the protein CASRAGGGETNTPGKNIQYF.

The rearrangement uses TRBV27 and TRBJ2-5; 12 nucleotides align to TRBD2. Germline CDR1 reads MNHEY; CDR2 reads SMNVEV (reference sequence). This CDR3 spans 18 amino acids. The J segment lost 2 bases and the V segment lost 3 bases, leaving 10 bases of the junction unmatched. CDR3 nucleotide sequence: TGTGCCAGCAGTTTTTTGGCCCCACTAGCGGGAGGACAAGAGACCCAGTACTTC. This sequence encodes CASSFLAPLAGGQETQYF.

The gene calls are TRBV10-3 and TRBJ2-5, with TRBD2 matching 9 bases. The J call could be wrong; TRBJ2-7 is a better fit for the DNA end. Germline V gene lookup returns CDR1 ENHRY and CDR2 SYGVKD. CDR3 size: 15 residues. CDR3 DNA: TGTGCCATCAGTGACTCGGGACTAGCTACCTACGAGCAGTACTTC. This codes for CAISDSGLATYEQYF.

The chain uses TRBV19 and TRBJ1-1; D is possibly TRBD1 (6 bases). Germline V gives CDR1 LNHDA, CDR2 SQIVND (reference sequence). This CDR3 is 13 amino acids long. Trimming shortened V by 8 bases and J by 3 bases, and 13 bases separated the two germline ends. In DNA form, the CDR3 reads TGTGCCAGTTCCAAGGACAGTGACACTGAAGCTTTCTTT. Translation gives CASSKDSDTEAFF.

The gene calls are TRBV9 and TRBJ2-7; TRBD1 agrees at 7 bases. CDR3 length: 14 residues. Germline V gene sequence: CDR1 SGDLS, CDR2 YYNGEE. Unmatched junction bases numbered 9, after V lost 4 bases and J lost 5 bases. The DNA for the CDR3 is TGTGCCAGCAGCCCAGAAACAGGGGCCAACGAGCAGTACTTC. It translates to CASSPETGANEQYF.

CDR3 sequence (DNA): TGTGCCAGCAGTGATACGGACAGGGTTCACTACGAGCAGTACTTC. It is translated as CASSDTDRVHYEQYF. The rearrangement links TRBV2 to TRBJ2-7; 8 positions agree with TRBD1. CDR3 length equals 15 residues. V was clipped by 3 bases and J by 3 bases; unmatched bases: 7. The V gene's germline CDR1 is SNHLY and CDR2 FYNNEI. Complete variable domain (other parts from reference TRBV2 and TRBJ2-7): EPEVTQTPSHQVTQMGQEVILRCVPISNHLYFYWYRQILGQKVEFLVSFYNNEISEKSEIFDDQFSVERPDGSNFTLKIRSTKLEDSAMYFCASSDTDRVHYEQYFGPGTRLTVT.

CDR3 amino acids: CASSNYGGEQFF. The CDR3 DNA reads TGTGCCAGCAGTAACTACGGGGGTGAGCAGTTCTTC. V and J are TRBV6-5 and TRBJ2-1, with D possibly matching TRBD2 (6 bases). V lost 5 bases and J 9 bases, leaving 11 bases between the germline ends. Germline-derived CDR1 and CDR2 are MNHEY and SVGAGI. The CDR3 is 12 amino acids.

The gene calls are TRBV5-1 and TRBJ2-2; possibly TRBD2 for D (6 bases). Looked up from germline, CDR1 is SGHRS and CDR2 is YFSETQ. The CDR3 length is 15 residues. Trimming took 3 bases from V and 10 from J, leaving 19 bases between them. The CDR3 coding sequence is TGCGCCAGCAGCTGGGGCGGGAATACACCGGAGGAGCTGTTTTTT. Amino acids: CASSWGGNTPEELFF.

Comments on this clone: The CDR3 ends on some other residue instead of the conserved phenylalanine or tryptophan, so this is likely a read error. The genes are TRBV30 and TRBJ2-7; a possible D gene is TRBD1 (6 bases). The CDR3 loop spans 13 amino acids. The germline V gene encodes CDR1 GTSNPN and CDR2 SVGIG (reference sequence). Trimming pared 3 bases from V and 1 base from J, leaving 10 bases between. The DNA of the CDR3 is TGTGCCTGGAGAGTGGACAGTTCCTACGAGCAGTACCTC. This sequence encodes CAWRVDSSYEQYL.

V usage is TRBV15 and J usage is TRBJ1-3; D might be TRBD1 (5 bases). CDR1 is LNHNV and CDR2 is YYDKDF in the germline V gene (reference sequence). This CDR3 comprises 15 residues. Between the trimmed V and J ends, which lost 2 bases and 4 bases, there was a span of 12 bases. Here the CDR3 DNA reads TGTGCCACCAGCAGACCCGGGTCAGGGGGAAACACCATATATTTT. Translation gives CATSRPGSGGNTIYF.

The CDR3 region has the DNA TGCGCCAGCAGCCCTCGGGAGGGGGCGGGCATTCAGTACTTC. It yields the protein CASSPREGAGIQYF. This chain connects TRBV10-1 to TRBJ2-4; D might be TRBD2 (8 bases). Germline V gene lookup returns CDR1 WNHNN and CDR2 SYGVQD (reference sequence). The CDR3 contains 14 residues. Trimming removed 6 bases at V and 9 bases at J, with 18 bases between.

The chain joins TRBV28 to TRBJ1-5; D ambiguous. V was cut by 5 bases and J by 4 bases, with 3 bases left in between. The CDR3 has 11 amino acids. The germline CDR1 and CDR2 sequences are MDHEN and SYDVKM. The CDR3 protein is CASSLNQPQHF. For the CDR3, the DNA is TGTGCCAGCAGTCTTAATCAGCCCCAGCATTTT.

This sequence joins TRBV21-1 and TRBJ1-5; the table gives TRBD1 as D, unverified against the DNA. TRBV21-1 is flagged as a pseudogene. The CDR3 sequence is 17 residues long. Here the CDR3 DNA reads TGTGCCAGCAGCTTATCATACAGAATTCGGAGCAATCAGCCCCAGCATTTT. Translated, it gives CASSLSYRIRSNQPQHF.

This clone was picked up one time. The CDR3 nucleotides read TGTGCCGGATCGTCCGCCAGGCGGGGACAGGGGGGCAATGAGCAGTTCTTC. As protein: CAGSSARRGQGGNEQFF. The gene calls are TRBV28 and TRBJ2-1, with 11 positions matching TRBD1. The CDR3 spans 17 residues. The germline V gene has CDR1 MDHEN and CDR2 SYDVKM. The V and J ends lost 11 bases and 6 bases, in that order; junction bases with no gene match: 18.

This sequence joins TRBV30 and TRBJ1-4; D unclear. Germline CDR1 reads GTSNPN; CDR2 reads SVGIG (reference sequence). The CDR3 totals 13 residues. The V and J ends lost 2 bases and 5 bases respectively, with 9 bases between them. The CDR3 nucleotides read TGTGCCTGGAGTAACCCGCGGAATGAAAAACTGTTTTTT. It is translated as CAWSNPRNEKLFF. Full variable domain (rest looked up from reference TRBV30 and TRBJ1-4): SQTIHQWPATLVQPVGSPLSLECTVEGTSNPNLYWYRQAAGRGLQLLFYSVGIGQISSEVPQNLSASRPQDRQFILSSKKLLLSDSGFYLCAWSNPRNEKLFFGSGTQLSVL.

V usage is TRBV7-9 and J usage is TRBJ1-1, with 8 bases matching TRBD1. Unmatched junction bases numbered 6, after V lost 0 bases and J lost 3 bases. This CDR3 contains 16 residues. Germline V gives CDR1 SEHNR, CDR2 FQNEAQ (reference sequence). CDR3 sequence: CASSLALQGAYTEAFF. CDR3 nucleotide sequence: TGTGCCAGCAGCTTAGCGCTTCAGGGGGCCTACACTGAAGCTTTCTTT.

This chain uses TRBV29-1 with TRBJ2-7; D is perhaps TRBD1 (5 bases). The germline V and J ends were trimmed by 4 bases and 2 bases, with 9 bases remaining between them. CDR1 SQVTM and CDR2 ANQGSEA come from the germline V gene. This CDR3 comprises 12 residues. The CDR3: CSVGQGAYEQYF. The CDR3 region has the DNA TGCAGCGTTGGCCAGGGCGCCTACGAGCAGTACTTC.